This entry concerns a single T cell receptor (beta chain). The data were produced by immunoSEQ multiplex PCR, yet TCRdb's version contains in-frame clones alone and is incomplete. The sample has 84,000 or so clones, over 60% seen once. The data stem from a study of blood T cell repertoires in COVID-19. Input material: peripheral blood. The receptor's source is a human donor in a cohort sampled during active COVID-19.

CDR3 in amino acids: CASSLGTGYGYTF. The CDR3 region has the DNA TGCGCCAGCAGCCTGGGGACAGGCTATGGCTACACCTTC. The gene calls are TRBV5-1 and TRBJ1-2; 8 bases are a match to TRBD1. The CDR3 sequence is 13 residues long. CDR1 is SGHRS, CDR2 YFSETQ, per germline. J was trimmed by 4 bases and V by 4 bases; bases with no gene match: 3. The whole variable domain, remainder taken from reference TRBV5-1 and TRBJ1-2, is KAGVTQTPRYLIKTRGQQVTLSCSPISGHRSVSWYQQTPGQGLQFLFEYFSETQRNKGNFPGRFSGRQFSNSRSEMNVSTLELGDSALYLCASSLGTGYGYTFGSGTRLTVV.